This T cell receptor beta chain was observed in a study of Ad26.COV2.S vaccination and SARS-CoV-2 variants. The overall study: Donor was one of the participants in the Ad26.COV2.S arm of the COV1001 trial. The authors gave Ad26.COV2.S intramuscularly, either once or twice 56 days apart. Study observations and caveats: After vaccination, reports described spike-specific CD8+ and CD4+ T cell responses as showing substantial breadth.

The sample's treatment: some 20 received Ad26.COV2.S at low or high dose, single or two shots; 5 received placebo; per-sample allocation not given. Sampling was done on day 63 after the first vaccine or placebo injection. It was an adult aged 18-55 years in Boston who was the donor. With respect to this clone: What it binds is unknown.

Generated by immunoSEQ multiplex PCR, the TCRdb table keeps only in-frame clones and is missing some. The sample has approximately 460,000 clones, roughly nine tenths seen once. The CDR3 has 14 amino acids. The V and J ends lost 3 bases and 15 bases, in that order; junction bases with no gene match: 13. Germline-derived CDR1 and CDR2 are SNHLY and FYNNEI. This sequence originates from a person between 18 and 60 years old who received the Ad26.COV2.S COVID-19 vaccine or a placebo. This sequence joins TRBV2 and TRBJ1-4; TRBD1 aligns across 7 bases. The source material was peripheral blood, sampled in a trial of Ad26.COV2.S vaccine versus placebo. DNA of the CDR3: TGTGCCAGCAGTGAGACAGGGAGGTCTGCCGGGGTGTTTTTT. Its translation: CASSETGRSAGVFF.